The 22 T cell receptor beta chains presented below share a single source sample, sequenced in a study of cytomegalovirus exposure and HLA in healthy donors (dated by TCRdb to about 2017). Library generation was performed with the immunoSEQ multiplex PCR assay. For the multiplex PCR, a mixture combining 60 forward primers for TCR Vbeta segments and 13 reverse primers for TCR Jbeta segments was used. The clones in this table, taken by TCRdb from immuneACCESS, are in-frame only. Not every clone is retained; where verified, under half of the shortfall comes from an unresolved V gene, and the cause of the rest is unknown. The sample records about 150,000 clones, roughly four fifths of which are singletons. 3% of the sample is held by the ten biggest clonotypes. The sample consisted of PBMCs. These TCRs come from a man in his forties in good health and CMV-seropositive.

This chain connects TRBV28 to TRBJ1-5, with 7 bases aligning to TRBD1. J was trimmed by 6 bases and V by 2 bases; bases with no gene match: 13. The CDR3 contains 17 residues. The germline V gene encodes CDR1 MDHEN and CDR2 SYDVKM. CDR3 bases: TGTGCCAGCAGTTTAAGGTTGACACAGGGGTGGTCTCAGCCCCAGCATTTT. Protein: CASSLRLTQGWSQPQHF.

The gene calls are TRBV30 and TRBJ1-4; 8 bases align to TRBD1. The CDR3 runs to 14 residues. V lost 5 bases to trimming and J lost 4 bases; unmatched junction nucleotides: 6. Germline CDR1 GTSNPN, CDR2 SVGIG (reference sequence). Here the CDR3 DNA reads TGTGCCTGGGAGCGGACAGGGATTAATGAAAAACTGTTTTTT. The encoded protein is CAWERTGINEKLFF.

A few counts support this clone. This chain connects TRBV29-1 to TRBJ2-3, with TRBD2 matching over 7 bases. The CDR3 length is 13 residues. Germline V lookup: CDR1 SQVTM, CDR2 ANQGSEA. Trimming cost V 5 bases and J 9 bases; bases outside gene matches: 11. As DNA, the CDR3 is TGCAGCGTTTTTCCTCTGGGAGGGACCACGCAGTATTTT. Translating gives CSVFPLGGTTQYF.

The gene calls are TRBV18 and TRBJ1-5, with D perhaps TRBD1 (6 bases). The CDR3 has 15 amino acids. Germline V gives CDR1 KGHSH, CDR2 LQKENI. V was pared by 2 bases and J by 4 bases, with 12 bases between. This chain's CDR3 is CASSPADTGNQPQHF. In DNA form, the CDR3 reads TGTGCCAGCTCACCAGCTGACACAGGGAATCAGCCCCAGCATTTT.

The chain uses TRBV5-1 and TRBJ2-1, with 9 bases fitting TRBD2. Germline V gene sequence: CDR1 SGHRS, CDR2 YFSETQ. The CDR3 is made up of 14 amino acids. With 2 bases clipped from V and 8 bases from J, the junction kept 5 bases outside the gene matches. In DNA, the CDR3 is TGCGCCAGCAGCTTAGTTAGCGGGAGTTATGAGCAGTTCTTC. This translates into CASSLVSGSYEQFF.

The V call is TRBV30, the J call TRBJ2-4; maybe TRBD1 (6 bases). This CDR3 has 11 residues. V was cut by 3 bases and J by 16 bases, with 16 bases left in between. From germline, CDR1 is GTSNPN and CDR2 SVGIG (reference sequence). The CDR3 is CAWRGPGQLYF. As DNA, the CDR3 is TGTGCCTGGAGAGGGCCTGGACAGTTATACTTC.

This sequence joins TRBV6-1 and TRBJ2-2; 12 nucleotides agree with TRBD1. Per the germline V gene, CDR1 is MNHNS and CDR2 is SASEGT. The CDR3 length is 14 residues. V trimming: 9 bases; J trimming: 6 bases; junction bases outside the gene matches: 5. The CDR3 DNA reads as TGTGCCAGTGCCGGGACAGGGGGCTCCGGGGAGCTGTTTTTT. This translates into CASAGTGGSGELFF.

The chain carries TRBV27 and TRBJ1-2; 8 nucleotides line up with TRBD1. Germline CDR1 and CDR2: MNHEY and SMNVEV (reference sequence). V shed 3 bases and J 0 bases; nucleotides not matched to a gene: 12. The CDR3 has 18 residues. The CDR3 is CASSFVGRTGPSNYGYTF. The CDR3 DNA follows: TGTGCCAGCAGTTTCGTTGGGAGGACAGGGCCATCTAACTATGGCTACACCTTC.

The V and J genes are TRBV6-5 and TRBJ2-3; 9 bases are a match to TRBD1. This CDR3 is built from 15 residues. V lost 4 bases, J lost 6 bases, and 8 bases stayed unmatched. Germline-derived CDR1 and CDR2 are MNHEY and SVGAGI. The CDR3 is CASSSRTGAEDTQYF. For the CDR3, the DNA is TGTGCCAGCAGTTCACGGACAGGGGCCGAGGATACGCAGTATTTT.

The chain carries TRBV19 and TRBJ1-2; 8 bases agree with TRBD1. In germline, CDR1 is LNHDA, CDR2 SQIVND (reference sequence). The junction had 19 bases not matched to a gene; V was cut back by 4 bases and J by 3 bases. The CDR3 extends over 19 amino acids. The DNA for the CDR3 is TGTGCCAGTAGTAGAATTCACGGACAGGGAAGGCGTACTGACTATGGCTACACCTTC. Protein sequence: CASSRIHGQGRRTDYGYTF.

The CDR3 reads CASSPGLAGLKGDNEQFF. As DNA, the CDR3 is TGTGCCAGCAGCCCGGGACTAGCGGGACTAAAAGGAGACAATGAGCAGTTCTTC. The V call is TRBV7-9, the J call TRBJ2-1; 13 positions agree with TRBD2. The CDR3 runs to 18 residues. V lost 5 bases to trimming and J lost 5 bases; unmatched junction nucleotides: 12. Germline V gives CDR1 SEHNR, CDR2 FQNEAQ (reference sequence).

This chain uses TRBV7-9 with TRBJ2-2; TRBD1 agrees at 8 bases. J was trimmed by 3 bases and V by 4 bases; bases with no gene match: 7. Germline lookup yields CDR1 SEHNR and CDR2 FQNEAQ (reference sequence). The CDR3 runs to 16 residues. The DNA of the CDR3 is TGTGCCAGCAGCTCCGGACAGGGCGGGTACACCGGGGAGCTGTTTTTT. Translated: CASSSGQGGYTGELFF.

This chain links TRBV6-5 with TRBJ1-1; no clear D gene. Germline lookup yields CDR1 MNHEY and CDR2 SVGAGI. V lost 7 bases and J lost 0, with 6 bases in between. The CDR3 loop spans 12 amino acids. This chain's CDR3 is CASIGMNTEAFF. In DNA form, the CDR3 reads TGTGCCAGCATCGGGATGAACACTGAAGCTTTCTTT.

CDR3 residues: CASSPRGTVENYTF. For the CDR3, the DNA is TGCGCCAGCAGCCCCCGCGGGACAGTCGAAAACTACACCTTC. The V and J genes are TRBV5-1 and TRBJ1-2; TRBD1 matches 7 bases. This CDR3 has 14 residues. Germline V gene data show CDR1 as SGHRS and CDR2 as YFSETQ. The junction had 13 bases not matched to a gene; V was cut back by 4 bases and J by 10 bases. The variable domain in full, completed from reference TRBV5-1 and TRBJ1-2, reads KAGVTQTPRYLIKTRGQQVTLSCSPISGHRSVSWYQQTPGQGLQFLFEYFSETQRNKGNFPGRFSGRQFSNSRSEMNVSTLELGDSALYLCASSPRGTVENYTFGSGTRLTVV.

The V call is TRBV7-2, the J call TRBJ1-1, with D possibly TRBD1 on 5 matching bases. The CDR3 length is 12 residues. The germline V and J ends were trimmed by 4 bases and 6 bases, with 9 bases remaining between them. Germline V gene sequence: CDR1 SGHTA, CDR2 FQGNSA. CDR3 nucleotides: TGTGCCAGCAGCTATGGGGCGTCTGAAGCTTTCTTT. Translation gives CASSYGASEAFF.

The chain has TRBV25-1 and TRBJ2-2; 10 positions match TRBD2. V lost 2 bases and J lost 7; bases outside the gene matches: 10. CDR3 length: 17 amino acids. CDR1 is MGHDK and CDR2 is SYGVNS in the germline V gene. The CDR3 DNA reads as TGTGCCAGCAGTGAACCGAGCGGGAGGGGGCGAGGCGGGGAGCTGTTTTTT. This sequence encodes CASSEPSGRGRGGELFF.

CDR3 sequence: CASSSTGYEQYF. Here the CDR3 DNA reads TGCGCCAGCAGCTCGACAGGTTACGAGCAGTACTTC. The rearrangement joins TRBV5-1 to TRBJ2-7; D is perhaps TRBD1 (6 bases). Germline assignment: CDR1 SGHRS and CDR2 YFSETQ. The CDR3 is made up of 12 amino acids. Trimming took 3 bases from V and 4 from J, leaving 8 bases between them.

The CDR3 reads CAWTGGRDEKLFF. CDR3 DNA sequence: TGTGCCTGGACGGGGGGGCGGGATGAAAAACTGTTTTTT. This sequence joins TRBV30 and TRBJ1-4, with D possibly matching TRBD1 (6 bases). Trimming stripped 4 bases from V and 6 bases from J, with 12 bases between. Germline V lookup: CDR1 GTSNPN, CDR2 SVGIG (reference sequence). This CDR3 spans 13 amino acids.

This chain joins TRBV11-2 and TRBJ2-1, with D perhaps TRBD2 (6 bases). CDR3 length equals 15 residues. Per the germline V gene, CDR1 is SGHAT and CDR2 is FQNNGV. The V end lost 1 base, the J end lost 8 bases, and 15 bases lay between the germline ends. The CDR3 coding sequence is TGTGCCAGCAGCTTAGTTACGGGAGTGGGGTATGAGCAGTTCTTC. It translates to CASSLVTGVGYEQFF.

This clone appeared once. This chain joins TRBV19 and TRBJ2-1; possibly TRBD2 for D (6 bases). Per germline, CDR1 LNHDA and CDR2 SQIVND (reference sequence). CDR3 length: 15 amino acids. V lost 5 bases to trimming and J lost 5 bases, with 16 bases between them. The CDR3 protein is CASSLAAGYNNEQFF. The CDR3, as DNA: TGTGCCAGTAGTCTTGCTGCGGGGTACAACAATGAGCAGTTCTTC.

This clone was counted between two and nine times. V and J are TRBV7-9 and TRBJ1-6, with D tentatively TRBD1 (5 bases). The CDR3 is 17 residues long. V was cut by 4 bases and J by 9 bases, with 22 bases left in between. CDR1 and CDR2 from the germline V gene are SEHNR and FQNEAQ (reference sequence). The CDR3 region has the DNA TGTGCCAGCAGCTCTCGCCATACTGGCCCCGGGGGTTCACCCCTCCACTTT. Protein: CASSSRHTGPGGSPLHF.

This clone was detected only once. The chain combines TRBV19 with TRBJ2-1; 10 bases are a match to TRBD1. This CDR3 is 15 amino acids long. From germline, CDR1 is LNHDA and CDR2 SQIVND (reference sequence). The J segment lost 3 bases and the V segment lost 7 bases, leaving 6 bases of the junction unmatched. CDR3 protein: CASIGTGVFYNEQFF. The CDR3 coding sequence is TGTGCCAGTATCGGGACAGGGGTCTTCTACAATGAGCAGTTCTTC. The full variable domain, rest sourced from reference TRBV19 and TRBJ2-1, is DGGITQSPKYLFRKEGQNVTLSCEQNLNHDAMYWYRQDPGQGLRLIYYSQIVNDFQKGDIAEGYSVSREKKESFPLTVTSAQKNPTAFYLCASIGTGVFYNEQFFGPGTRLTVL.